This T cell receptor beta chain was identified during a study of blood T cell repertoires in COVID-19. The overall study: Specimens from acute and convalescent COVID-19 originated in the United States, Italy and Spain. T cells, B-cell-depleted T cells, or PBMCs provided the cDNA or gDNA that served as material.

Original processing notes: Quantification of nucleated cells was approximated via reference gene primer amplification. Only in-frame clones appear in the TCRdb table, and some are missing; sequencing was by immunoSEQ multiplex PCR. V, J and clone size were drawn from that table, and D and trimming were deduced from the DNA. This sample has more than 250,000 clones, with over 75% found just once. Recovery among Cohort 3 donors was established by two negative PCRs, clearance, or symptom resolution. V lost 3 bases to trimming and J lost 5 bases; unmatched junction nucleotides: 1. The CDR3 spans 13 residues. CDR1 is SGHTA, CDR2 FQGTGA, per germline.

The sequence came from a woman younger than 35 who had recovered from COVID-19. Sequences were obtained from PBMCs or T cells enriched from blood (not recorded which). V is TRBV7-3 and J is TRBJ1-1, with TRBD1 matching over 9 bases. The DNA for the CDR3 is TGTGCCAGCAGCTTTGGACAGGGGACTGAAGCTTTCTTT. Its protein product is CASSFGQGTEAFF.